The rows below give T cell receptor beta chains drawn from one sample of a study of a mutant IDH1 vaccine in newly diagnosed glioma. Generated by immunoSEQ multiplex PCR, the TCRdb table keeps only in-frame clones and is missing some. The data show about 31,000 clones, approximately 80% seen once. Antigen specificity for these receptors is unknown. The sample here was PBMCs, taken from a glioma patient whose treatment included an IDH1 peptide vaccine. Receptors were obtained from a man between 25 and 39 years old with glioma. Each CDR3 is given with its conserved first and last residue. A D gene is named only where the DNA matches it firmly. Clone size is given for some rows only: seen once, a few or many times, or a class if the clone is expanded.

V gene	J gene	clone size	D gene	CDR3 protein	CDR3 DNA
TRBV30	TRBJ2-1	NA	NA	CASSYNEQFF	TGTGCCTCGAGCTACAATGAGCAGTTCTTC
TRBV4-1	TRBJ2-7	NA	NA	CASSQDRVVYEQYF	TGCGCCAGCAGCCAAGACAGGGTGGTCTACGAGCAGTACTTC
TRBV11-2	TRBJ1-5	few	NA	CASSLGLNQPQHF	TGTGCCAGCAGCCTCGGGCTCAATCAGCCCCAGCATTTT
TRBV18	TRBJ2-7	once	NA	CASSPDRLYEQYF	TGTGCCAGCTCACCGGACAGACTCTACGAGCAGTACTTC
TRBV5-1	TRBJ2-7	NA	NA	CASSSRTASYEQYF	TGCGCCAGCAGCTCGCGGACAGCCTCCTACGAGCAGTACTTC
TRBV19	TRBJ1-2	NA	NA	CATAAGYINYGYTF	TGTGCTACAGCTGCCGGTTATATTAACTATGGCTACACCTTC
TRBV27	TRBJ2-7	NA	NA	CASSLEDGTYEQYF	TGTGCCAGCAGTTTAGAGGACGGGACCTACGAGCAGTACTTC
TRBV5-1	TRBJ2-2	NA	NA	CASSFTPGDTGELFF	TGCGCCAGCAGCTTCACCCCGGGGGACACCGGGGAGCTGTTTTTT
TRBV5-6	TRBJ2-1	NA	TRBD1	CASSLWDRPYNEQFF	TGTGCCAGCAGCTTGTGGGACAGGCCGTACAATGAGCAGTTCTTC
TRBV7-8	TRBJ2-3	NA	TRBD2	CASSGRAEPDTQYF	TGTGCCAGCAGCGGGAGGGCCGAACCAGATACGCAGTATTTT
TRBV11-2	TRBJ1-1	NA	NA	CASSLGGIAEAFF	TGTGCCAGCAGCTTAGGGGGTATCGCTGAAGCTTTCTTT
TRBV4-1	TRBJ1-4	few	TRBD1	CASSQWTGLDEKLFF	TGCGCCAGCAGCCAGTGGACAGGGTTGGATGAAAAACTGTTTTTT
TRBV5-4	TRBJ2-3	NA	NA	CASSLMAGGTDTQYF	TGTGCCAGCAGCTTGATGGCGGGTGGTACAGATACGCAGTATTTT
TRBV5-4	TRBJ1-5	medium-sized	NA	CASSPGPLQNLGGNQPQHF	TGTGCCAGCAGCCCGGGGCCCCTCCAAAACCTCGGGGGCAATCAGCCCCAGCATTTT
TRBV5-6	TRBJ1-4	NA	NA	CASSLPGQRLGANEKLFF	TGTGCCAGCAGCTTGCCGGGACAACGATTAGGGGCTAATGAAAAACTGTTTTTT
TRBV29-1	TRBJ2-1	NA	NA	CSVEPSNEQFF	TGCAGCGTTGAACCCTCGAATGAGCAGTTCTTC
TRBV7-9	TRBJ1-4	NA	NA	CASSSMILREKLFF	TGTGCCAGCAGCTCTATGATACTGAGGGAAAAACTGTTTTTT
TRBV1	TRBJ2-3	NA	NA	CTSSQDLQGSLQHGTDTQYF	TGCACCAGCAGCCAAGATTTACAGGGTTCTCTCCAGCACGGCACAGATACGCAGTATTTT
TRBV19	TRBJ2-7	NA	NA	CASSVLQGSSYEQYF	TGTGCCAGTAGTGTGCTACAGGGAAGCTCCTACGAGCAGTACTTC
TRBV7-2	TRBJ1-3	NA	TRBD1	CASRSGGSGNTIYF	TGTGCCAGCAGATCAGGGGGGTCTGGAAACACCATATATTTT
TRBV11-3	TRBJ2-3	NA	NA	CASSLEGYDTQYF	TGTGCCAGCAGTCTGGAGGGTTATGATACGCAGTATTTT
TRBV30	TRBJ1-6	NA	TRBD1	CAWSVGQGNSPLHF	TGTGCCTGGAGTGTGGGACAGGGGAATTCACCCCTCCACTTT
TRBV6-5	TRBJ2-1	NA	NA	CASSYAVSSYNEQFF	TGTGCCAGCAGTTACGCAGTTAGCTCCTACAATGAGCAGTTCTTC
TRBV10-1	TRBJ2-1	NA	TRBD2	CASSEWLAGRQFF	TGCGCCAGCAGTGAGTGGCTAGCGGGACGGCAGTTCTTC
TRBV19	TRBJ1-4	NA	TRBD1	CASSLAGTGGEKLFF	TGTGCCAGTAGTCTCGCCGGGACAGGGGGTGAAAAACTGTTTTTT
TRBV20-1	TRBJ2-1	once	TRBD2	CSASPRGEQFF	TGCAGTGCTAGCCCGCGGGGGGAGCAGTTCTTC
TRBV5-4	TRBJ2-5	NA	NA	CASSLDRVGVGETQYF	TGTGCCAGCAGCTTGGACAGGGTTGGTGTGGGGGAGACCCAGTACTTC
TRBV9	TRBJ2-3	NA	NA	CASSVGGGVIDTQYF	TGTGCCAGCAGCGTTGGTGGAGGGGTGATAGATACGCAGTATTTT
TRBV5-1	TRBJ2-4	once	NA	CASSPGTPIAKNIQYF	TGCGCCAGCAGCCCCGGGACCCCCATAGCCAAAAACATTCAGTACTTC
TRBV5-1	TRBJ1-1	NA	NA	CASSFGGDTEAFF	TGCGCCAGCAGCTTCGGCGGGGACACTGAAGCTTTCTTT
TRBV19	TRBJ2-7	NA	NA	CASSIREGGYEQYF	TGTGCCAGTAGTATCAGGGAGGGGGGGTACGAGCAGTACTTC
TRBV5-4	TRBJ2-3	NA	TRBD2	CASSLSSGTTDTQYF	TGTGCCAGCAGCTTGTCTAGCGGTACCACAGATACGCAGTATTTT
TRBV27	TRBJ2-7	NA	TRBD1	CASSLSRGPYEQYF	TGTGCCAGCAGTTTATCTAGGGGGCCTTACGAGCAGTACTTC
TRBV9	TRBJ2-5	NA	TRBD2	CASSVVPTSAQETQYF	TGTGCCAGCAGCGTAGTCCCGACTAGCGCCCAAGAGACCCAGTACTTC
TRBV29-1	TRBJ1-4	NA	NA	CSVKTELNEKLFF	TGCAGCGTCAAGACAGAATTAAATGAAAAACTGTTTTTT
TRBV5-1	TRBJ2-1	NA	TRBD2	CASSLGPGLVDEQFF	TGCGCCAGCAGCTTGGGACCGGGACTAGTGGATGAGCAGTTCTTC
TRBV4-2	TRBJ2-7	medium-sized	NA	CASSQDRDSYYEQYF	TGTGCCAGCAGCCAAGATCGGGACTCGTACTACGAGCAGTACTTC
TRBV6-5	TRBJ2-1	NA	TRBD2	CASSNRLAGYNEQFF	TGTGCCAGCAGTAATCGACTAGCGGGGTACAATGAGCAGTTCTTC
TRBV5-4	TRBJ2-7	NA	TRBD2	CASSLASGSYEQYF	TGTGCCAGCAGCTTGGCTAGCGGTTCCTACGAGCAGTACTTC
TRBV29-1	TRBJ1-1	NA	NA	CSYSMRGLNTEAFF	TGCAGCTATTCCATGAGAGGGCTCAACACTGAAGCTTTCTTT
TRBV2	TRBJ2-6	once	TRBD1	CASSGGQSGSVANVLTF	TGTGCCAGCAGTGGGGGACAGAGTGGCTCCGTGGCCAACGTCCTGACTTTC
TRBV6-1	TRBJ2-7	NA	NA	CASRIAGYEQYF	TGTGCCAGCAGGATAGCCGGATACGAGCAGTACTTC
TRBV6-1	TRBJ2-7	NA	NA	CASSGQVTYEQYF	TGTGCCAGCAGTGGACAGGTGACCTACGAGCAGTACTTC
TRBV10-3	TRBJ2-3	NA	TRBD1	CAISEPRTGRGTDTQYF	TGTGCCATCAGTGAGCCAAGGACAGGGCGGGGCACAGATACGCAGTATTTT